This T cell receptor beta chain stems from a study of neurological immune-mediated disorders (dated by TCRdb to about 2019). About the investigation overall: Among the roughly 35 multiple sclerosis patients, approximately 31 had relapsing-remitting MS and 3 had secondary progressive MS. The approximately 99 TCR-beta libraries included longitudinal samples, technical triplicates and paired sorted CD4+ and CD8+ T-cell subsets alongside PBMC samples. Of the approximately 65 subjects in the cohort, roughly 14 were HAM/TSP patients, some 35 were multiple sclerosis patients, and around 20 were healthy controls. Using UMI-based sequencing, the study compared peripheral blood TCR-beta repertoires from patients with HTLV-I-associated myelopathy (HAM/TSP), patients with multiple sclerosis, and healthy controls.

Unsorted PBMC libraries were generated from 2 million PBMCs stored in RNAlater at -80 °C until RNA extraction. Multiple sclerosis patients were enrolled in a US clinical protocol evaluating disease progression by magnetic resonance imaging. PBMCs were separated from peripheral blood using Ficoll-Hypaque density gradient centrifugation and then cryopreserved in liquid nitrogen. This clonotype was found many times. Its antigen target is currently unknown. The record has no base qualities; no much larger clone is one base away. Study-level results and caveats: No identical CDR3 amino acid sequences were found to be shared among expanded clones across subjects, suggesting that TCR-beta repertoires were private in all groups. Phylogenetic analysis grouped repertoires from 18 of 34 MS patients into a cluster of related CDR3 sequences, suggesting a possible repertoire-level signature. TCR clonal expansion was highest in HAM/TSP patients and lowest in MS patients, with MS patients falling below even healthy controls. No association of the MS cluster with clinical or MRI features was observed, and the need for larger cohorts was stated by the authors.

Trimming removed 4 bases from V and 5 bases from J; the gene matches leave 10 bases unexplained. Reading from cysteine to phenylalanine, the CDR3 counts 16 amino acids. The CDR3 DNA has 48 bases and is translated from base 1. Sequences SGHRS (CDR1) and YFSETQ (CDR2) are obtained from the germline V gene. cDNA was synthesized by template-switch 5'RACE using a primer with a 10-nucleotide random unique molecular identifier that tagged each TCR transcript. Over 200 million TCR-beta sequences, covering 15-18 subjects, were produced in each sequencing run. Total RNA was extracted with the RNeasy kit. The KAPA Real-time Library Amplification kit was used to amplify TCR-beta VDJ regions with primers for the TCR constant region and the 5'RACE anchor. A first PCR added sample indexes and Illumina adaptors, after which a second PCR increased the library yield. After purification with Ampure beads, the TCR product of roughly 650 bp was size-selected on a 2% E-gel SizeSelection system. Before pooling, library quality was assessed on a Bioanalyzer, concentration was determined with Qubit, and library quantification was performed with the Kapa Library Quantification kit. An Illumina HiSeq 2500 sequenced the libraries paired-end 2 x 150 bp. To increase sequence diversity, about 25-30% phiX was spiked into each library pool. In the original analysis: Quality-filtered reads were processed with the UMI-based MiGEC pipeline, and over 75% of raw TCR sequences were removed by the MiGEC pipeline during error correction. IMGT germline references were used for aligning VDJ genes, and each clonotype was defined as a unique CDR3 amino acid sequence together with its V-J genes. Clonal expansion, Shannon diversity, and CDR3 relatedness (CalcPairwiseDistances, ClusterSamples) were evaluated with VDJtools, and phylogenetic trees were built with CLCbio workbench. Using coefficient-of-variation modelling across technical triplicates, the study counted a clone as expanded if it had at least 8 unique UMIs. TCRdb trimmed the raw reads at Q25, called clones with MiXCR and kept productive beta chains. One record per CDR3 amino acid sequence lists the most common genes and DNA. TCRdb's processing, not the authors', yielded these V and J calls. The sample table contains about 46,000 distinct CDR3 sequences; only one count was recorded for 1.9% of them. 2% to 2.5% of the sample lies in the top ten.

The V and J genes are TRBV5-1 and TRBJ1-4; TRBD1 agrees with 8 junctional bases. This clonotype was sampled from a woman aged 40 to 50 with multiple sclerosis. Sequencing was performed on PBMCs. This receptor carries the CDR3 CASSPGAGGPNEKLFF. The DNA sequence is given as TGCGCCAGCAGCCCAGGGGCAGGGGGCCCGAATGAAAAACTGTTTTTT.